Detailed here is one T cell receptor beta chain. Its antigen is still unknown. Listed TCR primers and previously described methods were used for bulk TCR libraries. From the PCR reads, TCRdb called clonotypes with MiXCR, one entry per CDR3 protein. The data contain about 510,000 distinct CDR3 sequences, less than 30% of them singletons. This record comes from a study of molecular identifiers for immune sequencing clone quantification. Study as a whole: Four portions were sequenced after RNA from 20,000 or 100,000 naive CD8 cells was split five ways in replicates. Study conclusions and caveats: Over 99% of CMV-specific effector molecules, but under 1% of naive ones, were in clones above 20 copies.

Germline V gives CDR1 DFQATT, CDR2 SNEGSKA (reference sequence). The CDR3 loop spans 14 amino acids. Trimming took 1 base from V and 7 from J; bases not matched to a gene: 2. Sequencing was done on a sample of naive CD8+ T cells from blood, with Jurkat cell RNA spiked in. Subset in this sample: FACS-sorted CD8+CD4-CCR7+CD45RA+ naive T cells. This TCR came from a human donor in good health. Some libraries in this study had Jurkat cell RNA spiked in. The chain couples TRBV20-1 to TRBJ1-6, with 9 bases identical to TRBD1. CDR3 sequence: CSARGDRANSPLHF. The CDR3 region has the DNA TGCAGTGCTAGAGGGGACAGGGCCAATTCACCCCTCCACTTT.